This record concerns one T cell receptor beta chain sequence. This table comes from immunoSEQ multiplex PCR, and its TCRdb copy is limited to in-frame clones, with some not included. Of roughly 300,000 clones listed, approximately 90% are singletons. This sample was taken from a study of blood T cell repertoires in COVID-19. The TCR sequence derives from a woman under 40 with COVID-19, enrolled during active disease. Material: peripheral blood.

This CDR3 reads CASSQPPDRAGNTGELFF. In DNA, the CDR3 is TGCGCCAGCAGTCAACCTCCGGACAGGGCCGGGAACACCGGGGAGCTGTTTTTT. The chain has TRBV23-1 and TRBJ2-2; 8 bases are a match to TRBD1. TRBV23-1 is noted as an ORF with a role that remains uncertain. The CDR3 is 18 amino acids. The V and J ends lost 2 bases and 1 base, in that order; junction bases with no gene match: 9.